A selection of T cell receptor beta chains follows, all from one sample in a study of blood T cells in healthy people across ages. TCRdb recomputed calls from the 5' RACE reads with MiXCR, one row per CDR3 protein. Of around 780,000 distinct CDR3 sequences listed, approximately 60% are singletons. Sequenced: blood. These receptors came from a man aged 35 to 55 in good health. The CDR3 runs from the conserved cysteine through the conserved F or W. A D gene is named only where the DNA matches it firmly. Rows give clone size only sometimes, using once, few, many, or a class for an expanded clone.

TRBV7-9	TRBD2	NA	TRBJ2-3	CASSPGTSNSDTQYF	TGTGCCAGCAGCCCCGGGACTAGCAACTCAGATACGCAGTATTTT
TRBV28	NA	NA	TRBJ2-7	CASGSSGSEQYF	TGTGCCAGCGGCAGTTCCGGGAGCGAGCAGTACTTC
TRBV29-1	NA	NA	TRBJ2-5	CSVRGRKETQYF	TGCAGCGTACGGGGTCGAAAGGAGACCCAGTACTTC
TRBV20-1	TRBD1	NA	TRBJ1-1	CSAYQGGSTEAFF	TGCAGTGCCTACCAGGGGGGCAGCACTGAAGCTTTCTTT
TRBV27	NA	NA	TRBJ1-2	CASRRTAVNGYTF	TGTGCCAGCAGGAGGACTGCGGTGAATGGCTACACCTTC
TRBV18	TRBD1	NA	TRBJ2-7	CASSLHQTGEYEQYF	TGTGCCAGCTCACTACATCAGACAGGGGAGTACGAGCAGTACTTC
TRBV24-1	TRBD2	NA	TRBJ2-5	CATSLAGGENEQYF	TGTGCCACCAGTCTAGCGGGAGGCGAGAATGAGCAGTACTTC
TRBV18	NA	many	TRBJ2-5	CASSPRQMGETQYF	TGTGCCAGCTCACCCCGGCAGATGGGAGAGACCCAGTACTTC
TRBV4-3	NA	few	TRBJ2-7	CASSQARGSYEQYF	TGCGCCAGCAGCCAAGCGCGTGGGTCCTACGAGCAGTACTTC
TRBV29-1	NA	few	TRBJ2-5	CSALVGRGTQYF	TGCAGCGCGTTGGTGGGGCGAGGGACCCAGTACTTC
TRBV6-2/TRBV6-3	NA	NA	TRBJ2-4	CASSYPGSWYF	TGTGCCAGCAGTTATCCAGGGAGCTGGTACTTC
TRBV19	NA	few	TRBJ2-3	CASRPLRGTVTDTQYF	TGTGCCAGTAGGCCTCTAAGGGGGACGGTCACAGATACGCAGTATTTT
TRBV9	NA	NA	TRBJ1-2	CASSVRDILPFNYGYTF	TGTGCCAGCAGCGTCAGAGACATTCTACCTTTTAACTATGGCTACACCTTC
TRBV7-3	TRBD1	NA	TRBJ1-1	CASSSQGTGGMAFF	TGTGCCAGCAGCTCCCAGGGGACAGGGGGCATGGCTTTCTTT
TRBV12-3/TRBV12-4	TRBD1	few	TRBJ2-1	CASSRQIGDRQFF	TGTGCCAGCAGCCGACAAATAGGGGACAGGCAGTTCTTC
TRBV6-5	NA	NA	TRBJ2-7	CASSYSSRIDPYEQYF	TGTGCCAGCAGTTACTCGTCGAGGATAGATCCCTACGAGCAGTACTTC
TRBV20-1	NA	NA	TRBJ1-4	CSATRGAGNEKLFF	TGCAGTGCTACGAGGGGGGCGGGCAATGAAAAACTGTTTTTT
TRBV18	TRBD1	NA	TRBJ1-1	CASSLFDREGRAFF	TGTGCCAGCTCCCTCTTTGACAGGGAAGGTAGAGCTTTCTTT
TRBV28	TRBD2	few	TRBJ2-7	CASSSRTLGLAGKQYF	TGTGCCAGCAGTTCGCGTACCCTGGGACTAGCGGGAAAGCAGTACTTC
TRBV5-1	NA	few	TRBJ2-7	CASGPGTGLYEQYF	TGCGCCAGCGGCCCAGGAACGGGACTGTACGAGCAGTACTTC
TRBV6-5	NA	once	TRBJ1-2	CASSRQTGYGYTF	TGTGCCAGCAGCCGTCAAACAGGTTATGGCTACACCTTC
TRBV27	TRBD2	NA	TRBJ2-3	CASSFLAEYTDTQYF	TGTGCCAGCAGTTTCCTAGCGGAATACACAGATACGCAGTATTTT
TRBV20-1	TRBD2	few	TRBJ2-7	CSASGTSGSGISYEQYF	TGCAGTGCTAGTGGGACTAGCGGGAGTGGGATCTCCTACGAGCAGTACTTC
TRBV28	TRBD2	NA	TRBJ2-5	CASSKGTSALETQYF	TGTGCCAGCAGTAAGGGGACTAGCGCCTTAGAGACCCAGTACTTC
TRBV28	NA	few	TRBJ2-7	CASSLWTGPYEQYF	TGTGCCAGCAGTTTATGGACAGGACCCTACGAGCAGTACTTC
TRBV19	TRBD2	NA	TRBJ2-1	CASSPRTSLWRNEQFF	TGTGCCAGTAGTCCCCGGACTAGTTTATGGAGGAATGAGCAGTTCTTC
TRBV5-5	NA	NA	TRBJ2-5	CASTTEGVETQYF	TGTGCCAGCACCACGGAGGGGGTGGAGACCCAGTACTTC
TRBV12-3/TRBV12-4	NA	NA	TRBJ2-7	CASSGSRTKVDPFYNEQYF	TGTGCCAGCAGCGGGAGTAGGACGAAAGTCGATCCCTTCTACAATGAGCAGTACTTC
TRBV29-1	NA	few	TRBJ2-1	CSVERSYNEQFF	TGCAGCGTTGAGCGGAGTTACAATGAGCAGTTCTTC
TRBV30	NA	NA	TRBJ1-6	CAWKRDSPLHF	TGTGCCTGGAAAAGGGATTCACCCCTCCACTTT
TRBV20-1	NA	NA	TRBJ2-3	CSARYWDGDTQYF	TGCAGTGCTAGATATTGGGACGGAGATACGCAGTATTTT
TRBV7-2	TRBD2	NA	TRBJ2-3	CASSLLGIAGGTSTDTQYF	TGTGCCAGCAGCTTATTGGGGATAGCGGGTGGCACTAGCACAGATACGCAGTATTTT
TRBV20-1	TRBD1	few	TRBJ2-1	CSASWDRGYNEQFF	TGCAGTGCTAGCTGGGACAGGGGCTACAATGAGCAGTTCTTC
TRBV12-3/TRBV12-4	NA	once	TRBJ2-3	CASSFELRKTDTQYF	TGTGCCAGCAGTTTTGAACTAAGGAAAACAGATACGCAGTATTTT
TRBV9	TRBD2	once	TRBJ2-5	CASSVAIRTSGRETQYF	TGTGCCAGCAGCGTAGCTATTCGGACTAGCGGACGAGAGACCCAGTACTTC
TRBV4-3	NA	many	TRBJ2-6	CASSQQGAGANVLTF	TGCGCCAGCAGCCAGCAAGGGGCTGGGGCCAACGTCCTGACTTTC
TRBV27	NA	few	TRBJ1-2	CASSLARTQGYTF	TGTGCCAGCAGTCTCGCTAGGACACAGGGCTACACCTTC
TRBV5-1	TRBD1	once	TRBJ2-7	CASSLATGTAGIYEQYF	TGCGCCAGCAGCTTGGCCACCGGGACAGCCGGGATTTACGAGCAGTACTTC
TRBV5-1	NA	NA	TRBJ2-3	CASSLAAGKTDTQYF	TGCGCCAGCAGCTTGGCGGCGGGAAAGACAGATACGCAGTATTTT
TRBV7-2	TRBD1	few	TRBJ2-1	CASSFGTGPNEQFF	TGTGCCAGCAGCTTCGGGACAGGGCCCAATGAGCAGTTCTTC
TRBV7-2	TRBD2	many	TRBJ2-7	CASTTSLVAGEIDEQYF	TGTGCCAGCACGACAAGCCTAGTGGCGGGAGAAATCGACGAGCAGTACTTC
TRBV11-2	NA	NA	TRBJ2-7	CASSFSASLYEQYF	TGTGCCAGCAGCTTCTCGGCTAGTCTCTACGAGCAGTACTTC
TRBV20-1	NA	few	TRBJ2-7	CSATKWNNEQYF	TGCAGTGCCACTAAATGGAATAATGAGCAGTACTTC
TRBV20-1	NA	NA	TRBJ2-5	CSAREAPAEETQYF	TGCAGTGCTAGAGAGGCGCCCGCAGAAGAGACCCAGTACTTC
TRBV11-3	NA	NA	TRBJ1-1	CASSSRSRDMNTEAFF	TGTGCCAGCAGCTCGAGAAGCAGGGACATGAACACTGAAGCTTTCTTT
TRBV9	TRBD2	once	TRBJ2-1	CASSARSPSGSIDEQFF	TGTGCCAGCAGCGCCCGTTCGCCTAGCGGGAGTATTGATGAGCAGTTCTTC
TRBV7-8	TRBD1	NA	TRBJ2-7	CASSLAPGQGYEQYF	TGTGCCAGCAGCTTAGCCCCGGGACAGGGCTACGAGCAGTACTTC
TRBV6-6	TRBD1	NA	TRBJ1-5	CASNGQGGNQPQHF	TGTGCCAGCAACGGACAGGGCGGCAATCAGCCCCAGCATTTT
TRBV27	TRBD1	NA	TRBJ1-2	CASKTSRDSINYGYTF	TGTGCCAGCAAGACGAGCCGGGACAGCATTAACTATGGCTACACCTTC
TRBV5-1	NA	NA	TRBJ1-5	CASSLDAGGFNQPQHF	TGCGCCAGCAGCTTGGATGCCGGGGGTTTCAATCAGCCCCAGCATTTT
TRBV24-1	NA	NA	TRBJ2-5	CATSDLSSDPFQETQYF	TGTGCCACCAGTGATTTGTCGTCGGACCCCTTCCAGGAGACCCAGTACTTC
TRBV2	TRBD2	NA	TRBJ2-7	CASSDSGLEQYF	TGTGCCAGCAGTGATAGCGGGTTAGAGCAGTACTTC
TRBV2	NA	NA	TRBJ1-1	CASSVSLRGTEAFF	TGTGCCAGCAGTGTTTCCCTCCGTGGCACTGAAGCTTTCTTT
TRBV5-1	NA	many	TRBJ2-7	CASSKLLVDGINYEQYF	TGCGCCAGCAGCAAACTCCTGGTCGACGGAATCAACTACGAGCAGTACTTC